What follows describes a single TCR beta chain. The antigen remains unidentified. This entry belongs to a study of cytomegalovirus exposure and HLA in healthy donors. Whole-study results and caveats: Donor immune exposure was known only as CMV serostatus. In an earlier analysis, about 90% or about 30%: the productive usage of most TCR beta V segments.

A multiplex PCR was run with 60 Vbeta primers and 13 Jbeta primers. The protocol was immunoSEQ multiplex PCR, while the TCRdb copy is restricted to in-frame clones and leaves out a portion. The table has approximately 190,000 clones, around 82% seen once; the top ten hold roughly 15%. The TCR comes from a woman between 25 and 40 years old in good health and CMV-seropositive. Sequenced: PBMCs.

For the CDR3, the DNA is TGTGCCTGGAGTGTAGCGGGGGGACAAGAGACCCAGTACTTC. Translated, it gives CAWSVAGGQETQYF. The gene calls are TRBV30 and TRBJ2-5; 9 bases match TRBD2. Germline trimming cut 0 bases from V and 2 bases from J; bases unmatched to any gene: 1. CDR1 and CDR2 from the germline V gene are GTSNPN and SVGIG (reference sequence). The CDR3 length is 14 residues.